A selection of T cell receptor beta chains follows, all from one sample in a study of PD-L1 blockade in urothelial cancer. Profiled with immunoSEQ multiplex PCR; TCRdb holds only in-frame clones, not every one. The data hold around 100,000 clones, with around 85% observed a single time. Specimen: PBMCs, collected around atezolizumab (anti-PD-L1) treatment. All receptors come from a man over 45 with urothelial cancer. Both conserved end residues are part of each CDR3. The D gene is left open where the match is weak. Clone size is stated in some rows and not others, as once, few, many or a class when expanded.

>.|TRBV16|TRBJ2-6|.
CASSQWGVSAAGANVLTF
TGTGCCAGCAGCCAATGGGGGGTCAGCGCCGCTGGGGCCAACGTCCTGACTTTC
>TRBD2|TRBV2|TRBJ2-5|.
CASSPLAGRGSGETQYF
TGTGCCAGCAGTCCCCTAGCGGGGAGAGGAAGCGGAGAGACCCAGTACTTC
>.|TRBV7-9|TRBJ2-3|few
CASSSVTDTQYF
TGTGCCAGCAGCTCTGTCACAGATACGCAGTATTTT
>.|TRBV30|TRBJ1-2|.
CASPPREFYGYTF
TGTGCCTCCCCCCCCCGGGAATTCTATGGCTACACCTTC
>TRBD2|TRBV30|TRBJ2-3|.
CAWSAPASGRVDTQYF
TGTGCCTGGAGTGCCCCCGCTAGCGGGAGAGTAGATACGCAGTATTTT
>.|TRBV30|TRBJ2-5|.
CAWSPRVQETQYF
TGTGCCTGGTCCCCCAGGGTCCAAGAGACCCAGTACTTC
>TRBD1|TRBV7-3|TRBJ2-7|.
CASSFRTGLDYEQYF
TGTGCCAGCAGCTTTCGGACAGGGTTGGACTACGAGCAGTACTTC
>TRBD2|TRBV19|TRBJ2-3|.
CASRRGRAGTPSTDTQYF
TGTGCCAGTAGGAGGGGACGAGCGGGAACCCCTAGCACAGATACGCAGTATTTT
>.|TRBV28|TRBJ1-2|.
CASSSGGRRYGYTF
TGTGCCAGCAGCTCCGGGGGGCGGCGATATGGCTACACCTTC
>TRBD1|TRBV2|TRBJ2-6|once
CASSGTGVNSGANVLTF
TGTGCCAGCAGTGGGACAGGGGTCAATTCTGGGGCCAACGTCCTGACTTTC
>.|TRBV28|TRBJ1-1|.
CASSPNPGMNTEAFF
TGTGCCAGCTCCCCCAACCCAGGCATGAACACTGAAGCTTTCTTT
>.|TRBV10-2|TRBJ1-5|once
CASSEYAVYSNQPQHF
TGCGCCAGCAGTGAGTATGCGGTTTATAGCAATCAGCCCCAGCATTTT
>.|TRBV7-2|TRBJ1-2|few
CATDGYTF
TGTGCCACGGATGGCTACACCTTC
>.|TRBV18|TRBJ1-1|.
CASSTTEATEAFF
TGTGCCAGCTCCACGACAGAAGCCACTGAAGCTTTCTTT
>TRBD2|TRBV6-1|TRBJ2-5|.
CASKRTSGQETQYF
TGTGCCAGCAAGAGGACTAGCGGGCAAGAGACCCAGTACTTC
>TRBD1|TRBV30|TRBJ2-2|few
CAWRSFMGQGATGELFF
TGTGCCTGGAGAAGTTTTATGGGACAGGGAGCTACCGGGGAGCTGTTTTTT
>TRBD1|TRBV6-1|TRBJ2-6|.
CASSEEQGTSFVLTF
TGTGCCAGCAGTGAAGAACAGGGGACCTCCTTTGTCCTGACTTTC
>TRBD2|TRBV10-1|TRBJ2-1|.
CASSGLAGPNPSSYNEQFF
TGCGCCAGCAGTGGGTTAGCGGGTCCAAACCCCAGCTCCTACAATGAGCAGTTCTTC
>TRBD1|TRBV28|TRBJ1-6|many
CASSPPGTGGRGSPLHF
TGTGCCAGCAGCCCCCCTGGGACAGGGGGCAGAGGTTCACCCCTCCACTTT
>.|TRBV6-6|TRBJ2-7|many
CASSYSGCTAEQYF
TGTGCCAGCAGTTACTCGGGCTGTACGGCCGAGCAGTACTTC
>.|TRBV7-3|TRBJ2-1|.
CASSLISGNEQFF
TGTGCCAGCAGCTTGATTTCGGGGAATGAGCAGTTCTTC
>.|TRBV7-2|TRBJ1-1|.
CASSLDHVRTEAFF
TGTGCCAGCAGCTTAGACCACGTGAGGACTGAAGCTTTCTTT
>TRBD1|TRBV28|TRBJ2-7|.
CASIGTGAYEQYF
TGTGCCAGCATTGGGACAGGGGCCTACGAGCAGTACTTC
>TRBD1|TRBV28|TRBJ1-4|.
CASRPGGVINEKLFF
TGTGCCAGCAGGCCAGGGGGCGTTATTAATGAAAAACTGTTTTTT
>TRBD2|TRBV5-1|TRBJ2-5|few
CASSGEGRETQYF
TGCGCCAGCAGCGGGGAGGGACGAGAGACCCAGTACTTC
>TRBD2|TRBV29-1|TRBJ2-1|.
CSVPVRGDEQFF
TGCAGCGTTCCGGTGCGGGGGGATGAGCAGTTCTTC
>TRBD1|TRBV7-7|TRBJ2-2|once
CASSSGQGAPHGELFF
TGTGCTAGCAGCTCGGGACAGGGAGCCCCCCACGGGGAGCTGTTTTTT
>TRBD2|TRBV9|TRBJ2-1|.
CASSVMTGGAYNEQFF
TGTGCCAGCAGCGTAATGACGGGAGGGGCCTACAATGAGCAGTTCTTC
>.|TRBV18|TRBJ2-4|.
CASSPPPGLIAKNIQYF
TGTGCCAGCTCACCACCCCCCGGACTAATAGCCAAAAACATTCAGTACTTC
>.|TRBV7-2|TRBJ2-6|.
CASSFLSSGANVLTF
TGTGCCAGCAGCTTCCTGAGCTCTGGGGCCAACGTCCTGACTTTC
>TRBD2|TRBV27|TRBJ2-7|.
CASSERGLAYYEQYF
TGTGCCAGCAGTGAAAGAGGACTAGCGTACTACGAGCAGTACTTC
>.|TRBV21-1|TRBJ2-5|once
CARCCRGQETQYF
TGTGCCCGTTGTTGCAGGGGACAAGAGACCCAGTACTTC
>TRBD2|TRBV2|TRBJ2-1|.
CASNEAGAPYNEQFF
TGTGCCAGCAATGAAGCGGGGGCCCCTTACAATGAGCAGTTCTTC
>TRBD1|TRBV2|TRBJ2-2|.
CASRSGTANTGELFF
TGTGCCAGCAGATCCGGGACAGCGAACACCGGGGAGCTGTTTTTT
>.|TRBV6-5|TRBJ1-5|.
CASSTNTRGQPQHF
TGTGCCAGCAGTACAAACACCCGGGGTCAGCCCCAGCATTTT
>TRBD1|TRBV18|TRBJ2-7|.
CASSPQGATYEQYF
TGTGCCAGCTCACCCCAGGGGGCAACCTACGAGCAGTACTTC
>TRBD1|TRBV18|TRBJ1-1|.
CASSKGQGTEAFF
TGTGCCAGCTCTAAGGGACAGGGGACTGAAGCTTTCTTT
>TRBD2|TRBV6-5|TRBJ2-1|.
CASSWGGPEQFF
TGTGCCAGCAGTTGGGGGGGTCCTGAGCAGTTCTTC
>TRBD2|TRBV9|TRBJ2-7|once
CASSVGLAGDVEQYF
TGTGCCAGCAGCGTAGGCCTAGCGGGAGACGTCGAGCAGTACTTC
>TRBD1|TRBV7-9|TRBJ1-5|.
CASSLAGQGAQPQHF
TGTGCCAGCAGCTTAGCGGGACAGGGTGCACAGCCCCAGCATTTT
>TRBD1|TRBV4-1|TRBJ1-2|few
CASSHRRQGDYGYTF
TGCGCCAGCAGCCACCGGAGACAGGGTGACTATGGCTACACCTTC
>TRBD2|TRBV19|TRBJ2-2|.
CASRPSGRAAGELFF
TGTGCCAGTAGACCTAGCGGGAGGGCCGCCGGGGAGCTGTTTTTT
>.|TRBV30|TRBJ1-2|few
CAWSVGTGRGYGYTF
TGTGCCTGGAGTGTAGGGACCGGGCGGGGCTATGGCTACACCTTC
>TRBD2|TRBV7-8|TRBJ2-5|.
CASSLVGTSGVKGETQYF
TGTGCCAGCAGCTTAGTAGGGACTAGCGGGGTAAAGGGGGAGACCCAGTACTTC
>TRBD2|TRBV6-5|TRBJ2-1|few
CASAGTNRPHEQFF
TGTGCCAGCGCTGGGACTAACCGACCCCATGAGCAGTTCTTC
>.|TRBV6-5|TRBJ2-3|.
CASSRQGTDTQYF
TGTGCCAGCAGTCGACAGGGCACAGATACGCAGTATTTT
>TRBD2|TRBV11-2|TRBJ2-1|.
CASSLERAGGPGIF
TGTGCCAGCAGCTTAGAGAGGGCGGGAGGGCCTGGTATCTTC
>TRBD1|TRBV5-1|TRBJ2-1|.
CASSDGQGYNEQFF
TGCGCCAGCAGCGACGGACAGGGTTACAATGAGCAGTTCTTC
>.|TRBV6-1|TRBJ2-3|.
CASSELPPDTQYF
TGTGCCAGCAGTGAACTACCGCCAGATACGCAGTATTTT
>.|TRBV7-2|TRBJ2-2|.
CASSSSTGNTGELFF
TGTGCCAGCAGCTCGTCGACAGGAAACACCGGGGAGCTGTTTTTT
>TRBD1|TRBV4-2|TRBJ1-2|.
CASSHLRDRGPANYGYTF
TGTGCCAGCAGCCACCTCAGGGACAGGGGGCCGGCTAACTATGGCTACACCTTC
>.|TRBV9|TRBJ2-1|.
CASSVRTTADEQFF
TGTGCCAGCAGCGTTCGAACGACGGCGGATGAGCAGTTCTTC